What follows are 29 T cell receptor beta chains derived from one specimen sequenced in a study of T cells in Graves' hyperthyroidism and ophthalmopathy. Researchers took RNA transcripts and amplified the TCR beta CDR3 regions from them. Initially, a first-round RT-PCR of the TCR CDR3 employed the HTBI primer set. MiXCR, run by TCRdb on the multiplex PCR reads, gives a single entry per CDR3 protein. The data hold some 740,000 distinct CDR3 sequences, with 14% observed a single time. Source material: blood. The origin of the receptors is a woman under 30 with Graves' hyperthyroidism.

In its sample, this clonotype was seen many times. V and J are TRBV29-1 and TRBJ1-1; D is unresolved. V was clipped by 3 bases and J by 3 bases, with 8 bases between them. Looked up from germline, CDR1 is SQVTM and CDR2 is ANQGSEA. The CDR3 is 12 amino acids. The CDR3 here is CSVDLRDTEAFF. DNA of the CDR3: TGCAGCGTTGATCTGAGGGACACTGAAGCTTTCTTT.

The chain recombines TRBV19 with TRBJ1-4; 7 bases line up with TRBD1. The CDR3 sequence is 15 residues long. Unmatched junction bases numbered 13, after V lost 7 bases and J lost 8 bases. Germline V lookup: CDR1 LNHDA, CDR2 SQIVND (reference sequence). The DNA of the CDR3 is TGTGCCAGTACCGACCCGACAGGGATGGGGGAAAAACTGTTTTTT. Translating it yields CASTDPTGMGEKLFF. Drawing the rest from reference TRBV19 and TRBJ1-4, the complete variable domain is DGGITQSPKYLFRKEGQNVTLSCEQNLNHDAMYWYRQDPGQGLRLIYYSQIVNDFQKGDIAEGYSVSREKKESFPLTVTSAQKNPTAFYLCASTDPTGMGEKLFFGSGTQLSVL.

The chain recombines TRBV3-1 with TRBJ2-6; D is possibly TRBD1 (6 bases). Germline loops: CDR1 LGHDT, CDR2 YNNKEL (reference sequence). The CDR3 contains 16 residues. Deletions cut 0 bases from V and 6 bases from J, with 12 bases between. CDR3: CASSQDKGVLANVLTF. The CDR3 nucleotides read TGTGCCAGCAGCCAAGATAAGGGGGTATTGGCCAACGTCCTGACTTTC.

This clonotype was detected ten times or more. This chain joins TRBV11-2 and TRBJ1-4; possible D gene TRBD1, 6 bases. V lost 5 bases and J lost 6, with 16 bases in between. The germline CDR1 and CDR2 sequences are SGHAT and FQNNGV. The CDR3 sequence is 15 residues long. CDR3 residues: CASSPWGRGDEKLFF. The CDR3 DNA follows: TGTGCCAGCAGCCCTTGGGGCAGGGGCGATGAAAAACTGTTTTTT.

This clonotype has only a few counts. This chain connects TRBV5-1 to TRBJ2-2; possible D gene TRBD2, 6 bases. From germline, CDR1 is SGHRS and CDR2 YFSETQ. V was cut by 4 bases and J by 2 bases, with 9 bases left in between. CDR3 length: 14 residues. CDR3 bases: TGCGCCAGCAGCCCGGGAGAAAACACCGGGGAGCTGTTTTTT. Translating gives CASSPGENTGELFF.

This clonotype was recorded many times. J is TRBJ2-1 and V is TRBV7-3; 11 nucleotides agree with TRBD1. Germline V gene sequence: CDR1 SGHTA, CDR2 FQGTGA. The CDR3 consists of 15 residues. With 6 bases clipped from V and 4 bases from J, the junction kept 5 bases outside the gene matches. CDR3 in amino acids: CASSFRDRGYNEQFF. In DNA, the CDR3 is TGTGCCAGCAGTTTCCGGGACAGGGGGTACAATGAGCAGTTCTTC.

With respect to this clonotype: Being one base from a much bigger clone, this may be a read error. The V call is TRBV5-1, the J call TRBJ1-2; D is perhaps TRBD1 (6 bases). The CDR3 has 15 amino acids. Trimming pared 4 bases from V and 2 bases from J, leaving 15 bases between. The V gene's germline CDR1 is SGHRS and CDR2 YFSETQ. The CDR3 region has the DNA TGCGCCAGCAGCATGGAGGTCAGGGGAAACTATGGCTACACCTTC. As protein: CASSMEVRGNYGYTF.

This clonotype was seen at least ten times. The CDR3 DNA follows: TGTGCCAGCTCACTCGGAATGAGGGTGGCGGACGAGCAGTACTTC. The encoded protein is CASSLGMRVADEQYF. J is TRBJ2-7 and V is TRBV18; maybe TRBD2 (5 bases). Germline CDR1 KGHSH, CDR2 LQKENI. Trimming removed 4 bases from V and 5 bases from J, with 18 bases in between. This CDR3 contains 15 residues.

The sample holds many counts of this clonotype. The rearrangement links TRBV13 to TRBJ1-1; 8 bases are a match to TRBD1. Germline V gene data show CDR1 as PRHDT and CDR2 as FYEKMQ (reference sequence). After removal of 5 bases from V and 6 bases from J, the junction contained 8 bases not matched to a gene. The CDR3 sequence is 14 residues long. The CDR3 nucleotides read TGTGCCAGCAGCGACGCTCAGGGGGCCGCTGAAGCTTTCTTT. Amino acid sequence: CASSDAQGAAEAFF.

The chain carries TRBV12-3 or TRBV12-4 and TRBJ2-1; 7 positions match TRBD2. This CDR3 has 20 amino acids. V lost 3 bases, J lost 0 bases, and 17 bases stayed unmatched. The CDR3 sequence: CASSFAPLISGSSSYNEQFF. The CDR3 nucleotides read TGTGCCAGCAGTTTCGCTCCGTTGATTAGCGGGTCCAGCTCCTACAATGAGCAGTTCTTC.

This clonotype has at least ten counts. The V gene is TRBV7-9, the J gene TRBJ2-7, with TRBD2 matching over 13 bases. With 3 bases clipped from V and 0 bases from J, the junction kept 5 bases outside the gene matches. The CDR3 length is 17 residues. Germline CDR1 and CDR2: SEHNR and FQNEAQ (reference sequence). The DNA of the CDR3 is TGTGCCAGCAGCTTTGGGACTAGCGGGGCGAGCTCCTACGAGCAGTACTTC. It codes for CASSFGTSGASSYEQYF.

This clonotype was seen at least ten times. The chain recombines TRBV7-2 with TRBJ2-5; D might be TRBD1 or TRBD2, each matching 5 bases. Germline CDR1 reads SGHTA; CDR2 reads FQGNSA. The CDR3 is made up of 16 amino acids. V shed 2 bases and J shed 4 bases, with 17 bases lying between them. CDR3 loop: CASSLRGPYGRETQYF. The CDR3, as DNA: TGTGCCAGCAGCTTAAGGGGACCATACGGTCGAGAGACCCAGTACTTC.

The V and J genes are TRBV20-1 and TRBJ2-3; D might be TRBD2 (7 bases). The CDR3 consists of 14 residues. Germline CDR1 and CDR2: DFQATT and SNEGSKA (reference sequence). The V and J ends lost 6 bases and 1 base respectively, with 14 bases between them. In DNA form, the CDR3 reads TGCAGTGCGCGGGGGCCACTTCGCACAGATACGCAGTATTTT. As protein: CSARGPLRTDTQYF.

In its sample, this clonotype was seen many times. The CDR3: CSGMGREGTDTQYF. In DNA, the CDR3 is TGCAGTGGGATGGGGCGGGAGGGCACAGATACGCAGTATTTT. This chain uses TRBV20-1 with TRBJ2-3, with TRBD2 matching over 8 bases. The CDR3 is 14 amino acids. Unmatched junction bases numbered 7, after V lost 7 bases and J lost 1 base. Looked up from germline, CDR1 is DFQATT and CDR2 is SNEGSKA (reference sequence).

This clonotype was counted a few times. The DNA of the CDR3 is TGTGCCAGCCTCAAGCAGACAGCCGGGGGCACAGATACGCAGTATTTT. It encodes CASLKQTAGGTDTQYF. The chain uses TRBV6-1 and TRBJ2-3; D may correspond to TRBD1 or TRBD2 (5 bases each). The germline gives CDR1 MNHNS, CDR2 SASEGT. V was trimmed by 8 bases and J by 1 base, leaving 19 bases between them. This CDR3 has 16 amino acids.

The rearrangement joins TRBV6-1 to TRBJ1-1; D not resolved. Germline assignment: CDR1 MNHNS and CDR2 SASEGT. The CDR3 is 13 residues long. V gave up 4 bases and J gave up 1 base, with 7 bases separating them. CDR3 loop: CASSGLGNTEAFF. For the CDR3, the DNA is TGTGCCAGCAGTGGATTGGGGAACACTGAAGCTTTCTTT.

This clonotype has a count of ten or more. V and J are TRBV28 and TRBJ2-5; 12 nucleotides line up with TRBD2. The CDR3 sequence is 18 residues long. Per the germline V gene, CDR1 is MDHEN and CDR2 is SYDVKM. Unmatched junction bases numbered 17, after V lost 5 bases and J lost 7 bases. CDR3 sequence: CASSGRIPGRTSGTTQYF. CDR3 in DNA: TGTGCCAGCAGTGGGCGGATCCCAGGTCGGACTAGCGGGACGACCCAGTACTTC.

The chain is built from TRBV7-9 and TRBJ1-5; a possible D gene is TRBD1 (5 bases). Looked up from germline, CDR1 is SEHNR and CDR2 is FQNEAQ (reference sequence). The CDR3 totals 12 residues. Trimming pared 4 bases from V and 14 bases from J, leaving 15 bases between. CDR3 DNA sequence: TGTGCCAGCAGCTCAGTCGGGGGAACAAAGCATTTT. This translates into CASSSVGGTKHF. The full variable domain, completed using reference TRBV7-9 and TRBJ1-5, is DTGVSQNPRHKITKRGQNVTFRCDPISEHNRLYWYRQTLGQGPEFLTYFQNEAQLEKSRLLSDRFSAERPKGSFSTLEIQRTEQGDSAMYLCASSSVGGTKHFGDGTRLSIL.

Ten or more counts support this clonotype. The chain links TRBV20-1 to TRBJ2-1; no clear D. V lost 4 bases and J 3 bases, leaving 7 bases between the germline ends. Germline-derived CDR1 and CDR2 are DFQATT and SNEGSKA (reference sequence). The CDR3 extends over 12 amino acids. CDR3 residues: CSAIPSYNEQFF. Here the CDR3 DNA reads TGCAGTGCTATACCAAGCTACAATGAGCAGTTCTTC.

This clonotype came up a few times. This rearrangement joins TRBV27 to TRBJ2-7; D gene uncertain. The CDR3 loop spans 14 amino acids. From germline, CDR1 is MNHEY and CDR2 SMNVEV (reference sequence). The V and J ends lost 4 bases and 2 bases respectively, with 12 bases between them. CDR3 nucleotides: TGTGCCAGCAGTTCAAGTGGGTTTACCTACGAGCAGTACTTC. It codes for CASSSSGFTYEQYF.

V is TRBV20-1 and J is TRBJ1-5; 8 bases map to TRBD1. V lost 5 bases, J lost 6 bases, and 15 bases stayed unmatched. Germline V gene lookup returns CDR1 DFQATT and CDR2 SNEGSKA (reference sequence). CDR3 size: 16 residues. CDR3 sequence (DNA): TGCAGTGCTCCCGGGACAGGCACCTACGCGACTCAGCCCCAGCATTTT. This gives the protein CSAPGTGTYATQPQHF.

In this sample, this clonotype turned up many times. The V and J genes are TRBV3-1 and TRBJ2-1; TRBD2 aligns across 8 bases. The V gene end was trimmed by 4 bases and the J gene end by 9 bases; junction bases not matched to a gene: 11. Per germline, CDR1 LGHDT and CDR2 YNNKEL (reference sequence). The CDR3 totals 15 residues. CDR3: CASSPLSGSSGEQFF. In nucleotides, the CDR3 is TGTGCCAGCAGCCCACTAAGCGGGAGTTCGGGTGAGCAGTTCTTC.

This clonotype has at least ten counts. The chain employs TRBV20-1 and TRBJ2-7; D unclear. The V gene lost 0 bases and the J gene lost 2 bases, with 14 bases spanning the gap. The CDR3 length is 15 residues. In germline, CDR1 is DFQATT, CDR2 SNEGSKA (reference sequence). CDR3 bases: TGCAGTGCTAGAGATGGAGAAGGCCGGGCCTACGAGCAGTACTTC. It encodes CSARDGEGRAYEQYF.

This chain uses TRBV28 with TRBJ1-5, with 7 bases fitting TRBD1. Germline V CDR1 and CDR2: MDHEN, SYDVKM. V lost 5 bases to trimming and J lost 0 bases; unmatched junction nucleotides: 10. This CDR3 has 17 residues. The CDR3 DNA reads as TGTGCCAGCAGTAGGCCTAGGACAGGCCCTAGCAATCAGCCCCAGCATTTT. This translates into CASSRPRTGPSNQPQHF.

V gene TRBV30 combines with J gene TRBJ1-2, with a tentative D call TRBD1 (6 bases). With 3 bases removed from V and 4 bases from J, the gap between germline ends came to 15 bases. The CDR3 is made up of 14 amino acids. Germline-derived CDR1 and CDR2 are GTSNPN and SVGIG (reference sequence). CDR3 residues: CAWRRVGQIYGYTF. CDR3 coding DNA: TGTGCCTGGAGGCGGGTAGGACAGATCTATGGCTACACCTTC. The full variable domain, in which reference TRBV30 and TRBJ1-2 provide the parts outside the CDR3, is SQTIHQWPATLVQPVGSPLSLECTVEGTSNPNLYWYRQAAGRGLQLLFYSVGIGQISSEVPQNLSASRPQDRQFILSSKKLLLSDSGFYLCAWRRVGQIYGYTFGSGTRLTVV.

The sample holds a few counts of this clonotype. The V gene is TRBV5-4, the J gene TRBJ2-4; 8 nucleotides match TRBD1. The V gene's germline CDR1 is SGHNT and CDR2 YYREEE (reference sequence). The junction had 16 bases not matched to a gene; V was cut back by 3 bases and J by 8 bases. This CDR3 is built from 17 residues. The CDR3 DNA is TGTGCCAGCAGCTCATTGGGACAGGCAGGGGGACCGGACATTCAGTACTTC. It encodes CASSSLGQAGGPDIQYF.

On this clonotype itself: One end of the junction fails to match germline, which may point to a read error. V and J are TRBV7-9 and TRBJ2-2, with 8 bases identical to TRBD1. This CDR3 has 15 residues. Germline lookup yields CDR1 SEHNR and CDR2 FQNEAQ (reference sequence). CDR3 DNA: TGTGCCAGCAGCTCTACCAGGGGGCACACCAGGGAGCTGTTTTTT. This encodes CASSSTRGHTRELFF.

Details on this clonotype: This clone may be a read error of a much larger clone one base away. The chain links TRBV7-9 to TRBJ2-7, with D tentatively TRBD1 (5 bases). The DNA end is more similar to TRBJ2-1, so the J call may be wrong. From germline, CDR1 is SEHNR and CDR2 FQNEAQ (reference sequence). The CDR3 length is 14 residues. The CDR3 DNA is TGTGCCAGCAACCTAAACGGCAGGGCCTACGAGCAGTTCTTC. Amino acids: CASNLNGRAYEQFF.

The J gene is TRBJ2-2, the V gene TRBV20-1; 7 positions agree with TRBD2. This CDR3 has 15 amino acids. Losses at the gene ends were 0 bases for V and 6 bases for J; bases not matched to a gene: 7. Germline CDR1 DFQATT, CDR2 SNEGSKA (reference sequence). The CDR3 nucleotides read TGCAGTGCTAGAGACCACGGGAGCGGGGCCGGGGAGCTGTTTTTT. Its translation: CSARDHGSGAGELFF.